This record concerns one T cell receptor beta chain sequence. The data were taken from a study of blood T cell repertoires in COVID-19. Study as a whole: The cDNA or gDNA used as material had been derived from T cells, B-cell-depleted T cells, or PBMCs.

Clones were read by immunoSEQ multiplex PCR, and TCRdb kept only the in-frame ones, dropping some. Of under 70,000 clones listed, about 90% are singletons. From germline, CDR1 is ENHRY and CDR2 SYGVKD. Trimming pared 3 bases from V and 3 bases from J, leaving 11 bases between. The CDR3 is made up of 14 amino acids. The chain joins TRBV10-3 to TRBJ2-5; TRBD2 might be the D (6 bases). The sample comprised peripheral blood. The clonotype originates from a woman in her sixties with COVID-19, enrolled during active disease. The CDR3 DNA follows: TGTGCCATCAGTGAAGGAGGGGTTAAAGAGACCCAGTACTTC. Translated, it gives CAISEGGVKETQYF.